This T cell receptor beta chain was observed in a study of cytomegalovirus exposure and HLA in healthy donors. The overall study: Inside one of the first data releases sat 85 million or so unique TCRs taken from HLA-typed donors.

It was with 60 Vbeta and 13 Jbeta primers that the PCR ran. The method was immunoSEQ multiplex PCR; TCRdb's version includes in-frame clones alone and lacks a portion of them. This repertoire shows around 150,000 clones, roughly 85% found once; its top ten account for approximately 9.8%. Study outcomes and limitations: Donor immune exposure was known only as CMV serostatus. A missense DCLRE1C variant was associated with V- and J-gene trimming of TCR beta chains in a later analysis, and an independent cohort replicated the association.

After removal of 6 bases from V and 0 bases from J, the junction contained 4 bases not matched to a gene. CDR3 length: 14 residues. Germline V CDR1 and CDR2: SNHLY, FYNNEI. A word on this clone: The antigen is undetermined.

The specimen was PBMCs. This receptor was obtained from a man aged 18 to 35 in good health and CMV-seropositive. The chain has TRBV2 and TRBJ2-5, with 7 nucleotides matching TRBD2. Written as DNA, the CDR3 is TGTGCCAGCAGCCCGGGGGGAAACCAAGAGACCCAGTACTTC. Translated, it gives CASSPGGNQETQYF.